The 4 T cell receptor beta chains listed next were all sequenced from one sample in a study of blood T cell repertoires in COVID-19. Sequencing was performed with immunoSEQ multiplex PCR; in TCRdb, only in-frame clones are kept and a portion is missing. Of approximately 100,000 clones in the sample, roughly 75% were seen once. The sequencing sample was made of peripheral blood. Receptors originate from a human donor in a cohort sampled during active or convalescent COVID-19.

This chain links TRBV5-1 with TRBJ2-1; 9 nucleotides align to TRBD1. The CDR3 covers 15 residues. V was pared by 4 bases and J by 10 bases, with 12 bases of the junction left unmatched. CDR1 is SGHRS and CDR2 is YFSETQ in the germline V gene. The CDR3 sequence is CASSPDRGPLGEQFF. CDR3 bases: TGCGCCAGCAGCCCGGACAGGGGCCCGCTCGGGGAGCAGTTCTTC.

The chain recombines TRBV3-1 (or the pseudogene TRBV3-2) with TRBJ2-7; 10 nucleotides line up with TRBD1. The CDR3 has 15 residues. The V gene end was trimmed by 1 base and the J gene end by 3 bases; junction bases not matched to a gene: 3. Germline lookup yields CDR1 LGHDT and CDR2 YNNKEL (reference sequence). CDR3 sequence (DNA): TGTGCCAGCAGCCAAGCGGGGACAGGGGTCTACGAGCAGTACTTC. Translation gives CASSQAGTGVYEQYF.

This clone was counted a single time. CDR3 amino acids: CASSAQGAKVRNIQYF. For the CDR3, the DNA is TGTGCCAGCAGCGCACAGGGGGCGAAAGTAAGGAACATTCAGTACTTC. This rearrangement joins TRBV2 to TRBJ2-4; 9 bases line up with TRBD1. After removal of 6 bases from V and 7 bases from J, the junction contained 13 bases not matched to a gene. This CDR3 comprises 16 residues. The germline gives CDR1 SNHLY, CDR2 FYNNEI.

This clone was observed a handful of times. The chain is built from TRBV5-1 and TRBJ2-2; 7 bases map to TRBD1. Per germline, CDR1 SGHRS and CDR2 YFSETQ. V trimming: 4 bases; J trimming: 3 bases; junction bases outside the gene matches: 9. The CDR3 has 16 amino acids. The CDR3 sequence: CASSIRTGRDTGELFF. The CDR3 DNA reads TGCGCCAGCAGCATTAGGACAGGAAGGGACACCGGGGAGCTGTTTTTT.